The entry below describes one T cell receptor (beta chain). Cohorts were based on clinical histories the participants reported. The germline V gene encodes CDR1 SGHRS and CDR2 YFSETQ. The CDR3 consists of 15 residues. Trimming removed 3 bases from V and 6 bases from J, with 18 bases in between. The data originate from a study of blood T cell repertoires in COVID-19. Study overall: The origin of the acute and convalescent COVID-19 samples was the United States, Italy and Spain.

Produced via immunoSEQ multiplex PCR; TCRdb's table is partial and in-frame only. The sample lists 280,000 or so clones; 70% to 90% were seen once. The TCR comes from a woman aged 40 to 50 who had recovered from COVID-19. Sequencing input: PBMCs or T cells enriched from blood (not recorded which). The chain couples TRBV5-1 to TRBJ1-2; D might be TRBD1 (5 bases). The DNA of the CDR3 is TGCGCCAGCAGCTCGACGGGGGACGCTTTAAATGGCTACACCTTC. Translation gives CASSSTGDALNGYTF.